This T cell receptor beta chain was documented in a study of low-dose radiotherapy and immunotherapy resistance in tumors. Time point specified: after trial treatment. Noted treatment: LDRT plus nivolumab, ipilimumab, low-dose cyclophosphamide and aspirin (RACIN trial). Along with nivolumab and ipilimumab, donors received aspirin, low-dose cyclophosphamide and low-dose radiotherapy. Each patient who was eligible had an advanced solid tumor with no tumor-infiltrating lymphocytes. Primers targeting TRAV and TRBV primed first-strand cDNA, covering alpha and beta chains. A roughly 20-cycle PCR with a constant-region primer and V-primer adapter amplified TCRs. Through in vitro transcription, the mRNA that had been isolated was amplified. TCRdb reprocessed the reads via MiXCR and lists one record per CDR3 protein. This sample has 50,000 or so distinct CDR3 sequences, with 20% to 25% found just once. This clonotype was observed at least ten times.

The sample in question was PBMCs, obtained after low-dose radiotherapy plus immunotherapy. The clonotype originates from a male donor with prostate cancer.

CDR3 residues: CASSNQQRRNTGELFF. DNA for the CDR3: TGCGCCAGCAGCAACCAACAACGAAGGAACACCGGGGAGCTGTTTTTT. The rearrangement uses TRBV5-1 and TRBJ2-2; no reliable D call. Between the trimmed V and J ends, which lost 4 bases and 1 base, there was a span of 14 bases. CDR3 length: 16 amino acids. Germline CDR1 reads SGHRS; CDR2 reads YFSETQ.